Each of the 15 T cell receptor beta chains below was sequenced from the same sample in a study of control samples from healthy donors and cancer patients. Method: immunoSEQ multiplex PCR; TCRdb's copy keeps in-frame clones and lacks some. The sample yields more than 75,000 clones, roughly 84% seen once. The sequenced sample consisted of PBMCs. The receptors were gathered from a man in his 70s with lung cancer.

The chain couples TRBV7-9 to TRBJ2-1; D gene ambiguous. The CDR3 length is 13 residues. V gave up 3 bases and J gave up 5 bases, with 8 bases separating them. Germline CDR1 and CDR2: SEHNR and FQNEAQ (reference sequence). This CDR3 is CASSFGPNNEQFF. DNA for the CDR3: TGTGCCAGCAGCTTCGGGCCAAACAATGAGCAGTTCTTC.

The chain employs TRBV5-1 and TRBJ1-5, with 7 bases lining up with TRBD1. The ends lost 2 bases at V and 5 bases at J; junction bases unmatched: 7. This CDR3 region has 15 residues. The germline CDR1 and CDR2 sequences are SGHRS and YFSETQ. CDR3 DNA: TGCGCCAGCAGCTTAGGGGGCGTAGGGGATCAGCCCCAGCATTTT. Its translation is CASSLGGVGDQPQHF.

V gene TRBV20-1 combines with J gene TRBJ1-2, with D perhaps TRBD1 (6 bases). Per the germline V gene, CDR1 is DFQATT and CDR2 is SNEGSKA (reference sequence). CDR3 length: 13 residues. The germline V and J ends were trimmed by 3 bases and 7 bases, with 15 bases remaining between them. CDR3 sequence: CSASKRGARGYTF. As DNA, the CDR3 is TGCAGTGCTAGTAAACGGGGGGCGCGTGGCTACACCTTC.

This rearrangement joins TRBV9 to TRBJ2-3, with 8 bases lining up with TRBD2. The CDR3 sequence is 15 residues long. The junction had 2 bases not matched to a gene; V was cut back by 0 bases and J by 2 bases. The V gene's germline CDR1 is SGDLS and CDR2 YYNGEE. The CDR3 sequence: CASSVGTSPTDTQYF. The CDR3 DNA reads TGTGCCAGCAGCGTAGGGACTAGCCCCACAGATACGCAGTATTTT.

This clone came up once. The chain uses TRBV19 and TRBJ1-1; D ambiguous. Germline values: CDR1 LNHDA, CDR2 SQIVND (reference sequence). CDR3 length: 13 residues. V was trimmed by 7 bases and J by 0 bases, leaving 9 bases between them. CDR3 nucleotides: TGTGCCAGTAAGCGAGCTCTGAACACTGAAGCTTTCTTT. Its translation: CASKRALNTEAFF.

This chain joins TRBV18 and TRBJ2-1; 9 bases match TRBD1. CDR1 and CDR2 from the germline V gene are KGHSH and LQKENI. Trimming at V came to 3 bases and at J to 6 bases, leaving 9 bases not matched to a gene. This CDR3 is 16 amino acids long. CDR3 region: CASSPYGTGILNEQFF. In nucleotides, the CDR3 is TGTGCCAGCTCACCCTACGGGACAGGGATCCTCAATGAGCAGTTCTTC.

The chain has TRBV5-1 and TRBJ2-6, with TRBD1 matching over 7 bases. Germline CDR1 is SGHRS and CDR2 is YFSETQ. After removal of 5 bases from V and 1 base from J, the junction contained 9 bases not matched to a gene. CDR3 length: 17 residues. CDR3 protein: CASRPGQMTSGANVLTF. As DNA, the CDR3 is TGCGCCAGCAGACCGGGACAGATGACTTCTGGGGCCAACGTCCTGACTTTC.

J is TRBJ1-5 and V is TRBV28; D might be TRBD1 (6 bases). Trimming shortened V by 3 bases and J by 1 base, and 7 bases separated the two germline ends. CDR3 size: 14 residues. Germline V gene sequence: CDR1 MDHEN, CDR2 SYDVKM. DNA of the CDR3: TGTGCCAGCAGTTTTGGACAGAGCAATCAGCCCCAGCATTTT. Translating it yields CASSFGQSNQPQHF.

This clone was seen a handful of times. This chain uses TRBV28 with TRBJ1-6, with D possibly TRBD1 on 6 matching bases. The CDR3 runs 12 residues. The V and J ends lost 2 bases and 16 bases respectively, with 12 bases between them. CDR1 and CDR2 (germline): MDHEN, SYDVKM. In nucleotides, the CDR3 is TGTGCCAGCAGTTTACAGGGGACATTACTCCACTTT. Its translation: CASSLQGTLLHF.

The chain combines TRBV6-4 with TRBJ2-1; 11 positions match TRBD2. With 3 bases clipped from V and 9 bases from J, the junction kept 7 bases outside the gene matches. From germline, CDR1 is MRHNA and CDR2 SNTAGT. This CDR3 contains 15 residues. CDR3 DNA: TGTGCCAGCAGTGATAGCGGGGGGGCCTTTGGTGAGCAGTTCTTC. This gives the protein CASSDSGGAFGEQFF.

The J gene is TRBJ1-2, the V gene TRBV2; D perhaps matches TRBD1 (5 bases). V shed 4 bases and J shed 4 bases, with 10 bases lying between them. The CDR3 totals 13 residues. The V gene's germline CDR1 is SNHLY and CDR2 FYNNEI. CDR3: CASSVGGTYGYTF. As DNA, the CDR3 is TGTGCCAGCAGTGTCGGGGGTACCTATGGCTACACCTTC.

The V gene is TRBV18, the J gene TRBJ2-7; no reliable D call. From germline, CDR1 is KGHSH and CDR2 LQKENI. The CDR3 totals 14 residues. The V and J ends lost 2 bases and 10 bases respectively, with 18 bases between them. CDR3 sequence reads: CASSPARPWSRQYF. The CDR3 nucleotides read TGTGCCAGCTCACCAGCCAGGCCCTGGAGTCGACAGTACTTC.

The genes are TRBV19 and TRBJ1-5, with D possibly being TRBD1 (5 bases). The CDR3 is 14 amino acids. Germline CDR1 and CDR2: LNHDA and SQIVND (reference sequence). Between the trimmed V and J ends, which lost 6 bases and 7 bases, there was a span of 16 bases. CDR3 in amino acids: CASRELRVGQPQHF. Written as DNA, the CDR3 is TGTGCCAGTAGGGAACTCAGGGTCGGGCAGCCCCAGCATTTT.

This clone was detected once. This chain joins TRBV11-2 and TRBJ1-2, with a weak D call TRBD1 (5 bases). Trimming removed 4 bases from V and 4 bases from J, with 16 bases in between. Per the germline V gene, CDR1 is SGHAT and CDR2 is FQNNGV. This CDR3 contains 15 residues. The CDR3 spells CASSSLLRGSYGYTF. CDR3 sequence (DNA): TGTGCCAGCAGCTCGCTCTTGAGGGGCAGCTATGGCTACACCTTC.

J is TRBJ2-3 and V is TRBV14; possibly TRBD1 for D (6 bases). The CDR3 is 15 residues long. Trimming left V 8 bases short and J 2 bases short, with 17 bases between. Germline CDR1 SGHDN, CDR2 FVKESK. The CDR3 loop reads CASRSQGSSTDTQYF. CDR3 DNA sequence: TGTGCCAGCCGGTCTCAGGGGAGTTCCACAGATACGCAGTATTTT.